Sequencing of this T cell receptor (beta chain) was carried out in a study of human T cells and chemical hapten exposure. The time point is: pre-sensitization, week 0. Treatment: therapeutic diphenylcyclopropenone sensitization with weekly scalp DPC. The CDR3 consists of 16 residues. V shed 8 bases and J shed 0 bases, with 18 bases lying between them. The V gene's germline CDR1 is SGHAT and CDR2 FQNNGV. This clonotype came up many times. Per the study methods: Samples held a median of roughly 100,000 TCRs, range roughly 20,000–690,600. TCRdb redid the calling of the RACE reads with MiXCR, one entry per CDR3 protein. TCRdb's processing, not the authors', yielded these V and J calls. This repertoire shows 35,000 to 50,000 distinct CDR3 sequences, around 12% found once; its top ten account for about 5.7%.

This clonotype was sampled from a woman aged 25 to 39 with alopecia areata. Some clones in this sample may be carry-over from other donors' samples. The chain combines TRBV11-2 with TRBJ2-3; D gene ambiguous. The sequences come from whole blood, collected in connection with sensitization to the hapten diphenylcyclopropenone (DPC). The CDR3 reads CASRRKLLTSTDTQYF. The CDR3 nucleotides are TGTGCCAGCCGCAGAAAGTTACTAACTAGCACAGATACGCAGTATTTT.